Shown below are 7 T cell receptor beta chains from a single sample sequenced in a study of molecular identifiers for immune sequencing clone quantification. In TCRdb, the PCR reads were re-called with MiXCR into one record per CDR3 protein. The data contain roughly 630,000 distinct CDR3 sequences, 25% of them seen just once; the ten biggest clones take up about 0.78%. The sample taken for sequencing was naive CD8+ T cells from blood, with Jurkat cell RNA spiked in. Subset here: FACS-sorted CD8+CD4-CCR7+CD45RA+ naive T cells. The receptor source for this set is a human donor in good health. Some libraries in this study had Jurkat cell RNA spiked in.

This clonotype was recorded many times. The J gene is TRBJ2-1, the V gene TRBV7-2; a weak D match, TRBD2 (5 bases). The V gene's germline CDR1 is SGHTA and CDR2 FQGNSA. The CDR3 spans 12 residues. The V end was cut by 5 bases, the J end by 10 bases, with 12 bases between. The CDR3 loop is CASSPGLLEQFF. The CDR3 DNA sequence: TGTGCCAGCAGCCCTGGACTTCTAGAGCAGTTCTTC.

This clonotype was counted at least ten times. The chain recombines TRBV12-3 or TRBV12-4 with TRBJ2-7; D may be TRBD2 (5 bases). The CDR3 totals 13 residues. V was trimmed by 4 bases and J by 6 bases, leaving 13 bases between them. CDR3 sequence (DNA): TGTGCCAGCAGTTCGCGGGTTGTTCCCGAGCAGTACTTC. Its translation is CASSSRVVPEQYF.

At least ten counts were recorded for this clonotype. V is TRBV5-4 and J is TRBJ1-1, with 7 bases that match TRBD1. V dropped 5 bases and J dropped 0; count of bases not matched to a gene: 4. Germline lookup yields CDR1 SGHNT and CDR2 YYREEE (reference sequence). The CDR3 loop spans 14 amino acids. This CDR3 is CASRWDSMNTEAFF. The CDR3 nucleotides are TGTGCCAGCAGGTGGGACAGTATGAACACTGAAGCTTTCTTT.

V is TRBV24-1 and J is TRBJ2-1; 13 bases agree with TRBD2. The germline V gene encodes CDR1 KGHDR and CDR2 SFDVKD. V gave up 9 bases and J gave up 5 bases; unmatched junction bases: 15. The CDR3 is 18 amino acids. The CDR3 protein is CATAVTGLAGPLDNEQFF. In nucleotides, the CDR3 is TGTGCCACCGCGGTCACGGGACTAGCGGGGCCCCTCGACAATGAGCAGTTCTTC.

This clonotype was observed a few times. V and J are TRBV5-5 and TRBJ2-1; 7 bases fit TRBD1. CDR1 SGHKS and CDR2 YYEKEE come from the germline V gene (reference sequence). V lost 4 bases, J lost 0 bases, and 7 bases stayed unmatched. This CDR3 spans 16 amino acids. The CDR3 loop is CASSKDRDSSYNEQFF. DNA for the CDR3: TGTGCCAGCAGCAAAGACCGGGACAGCTCCTACAATGAGCAGTTCTTC.

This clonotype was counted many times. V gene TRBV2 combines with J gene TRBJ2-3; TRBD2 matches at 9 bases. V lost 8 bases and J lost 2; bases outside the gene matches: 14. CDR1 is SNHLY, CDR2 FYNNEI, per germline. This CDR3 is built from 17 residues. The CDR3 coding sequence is TGTGCCAGCGCCGAGACCGGGACTAGCCGATACACAGATACGCAGTATTTT. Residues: CASAETGTSRYTDTQYF.

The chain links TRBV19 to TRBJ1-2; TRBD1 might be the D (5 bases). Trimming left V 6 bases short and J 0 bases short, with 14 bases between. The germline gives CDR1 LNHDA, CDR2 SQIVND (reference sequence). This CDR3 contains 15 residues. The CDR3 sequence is CASRIWTRSNYGYTF. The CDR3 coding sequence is TGTGCCAGTAGAATTTGGACAAGGTCTAACTATGGCTACACCTTC. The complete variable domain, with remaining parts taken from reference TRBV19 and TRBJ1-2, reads DGGITQSPKYLFRKEGQNVTLSCEQNLNHDAMYWYRQDPGQGLRLIYYSQIVNDFQKGDIAEGYSVSREKKESFPLTVTSAQKNPTAFYLCASRIWTRSNYGYTFGSGTRLTVV.